The rows below give T cell receptor beta chains drawn from one sample of a study of Ad26.COV2.S vaccination and SARS-CoV-2 variants. Generated by immunoSEQ multiplex PCR, the TCRdb table keeps only in-frame clones and is missing some. This sample has under 600,000 clones; roughly 87% occur once, and the top ten carry 1.7%. This material consisted of peripheral blood, taken in a trial of Ad26.COV2.S vaccine versus placebo. The receptor set was obtained from a person between 18 and 65 years old who received the Ad26.COV2.S COVID-19 vaccine or a placebo. Both conserved end residues are part of each CDR3. D genes are given only for firm matches. The size of a clone is reported for some rows only, either as once, few or many, or as a class for expanded clones.

>TRBD2|TRBV19|TRBJ2-3|.
TGTGCCAGTAGTCCCCTCAGCGGGGGGGCGACAGATACGCAGTATTTT
CASSPLSGGATDTQYF
>.|TRBV5-1|TRBJ1-5|.
TGCGCCAGCAGTCCCCAACAGGGTGTACAGCCCCAGCATTTT
CASSPQQGVQPQHF
>.|TRBV19|TRBJ1-2|.
TGTGCCAGTAGCTACAGGGATGGCTACACCTTC
CASSYRDGYTF
>TRBD1|TRBV9|TRBJ2-3|.
TGTGCCAGCAGCGCCCAGGGGGCAAGCACAGATACGCAGTATTTT
CASSAQGASTDTQYF
>.|TRBV10-3|TRBJ2-5|.
TGTGCCATCAGTGATTCCCCCGGGCAAGAGACCCAGTACTTC
CAISDSPGQETQYF
>TRBD1|TRBV19|TRBJ1-1|.
TGTGCCAGTACCGAGATGACAGGGGGGAACACTGAAGCTTTCTTT
CASTEMTGGNTEAFF
>.|TRBV5-1|TRBJ2-4|.
TGCGCCAGCAGCTCGGGGACGGCGGAAAACATTCAGTACTTC
CASSSGTAENIQYF
>TRBD2|TRBV24-1|TRBJ2-3|.
TGTGCCACCAGTGACCCTAGCGGGAGTAGCTCCACAGATACGCAGTATTTT
CATSDPSGSSSTDTQYF
>.|TRBV30|TRBJ1-2|once
TGTGCCTGGAAGGGGCCATCCTATGGCTACACCTTC
CAWKGPSYGYTF
>.|TRBV28|TRBJ2-1|.
TGTGCCAGCAGTGTCTATTGGACGGCACAATTAAATGAGCAGTTCTTC
CASSVYWTAQLNEQFF
>.|TRBV18|TRBJ1-1|.
TGTGCCAGCTCATCCGGACTCCAAATAACGGAAGCTTTCTTT
CASSSGLQITEAFF
>TRBD1|TRBV18|TRBJ1-2|.
TGTGCCAGCTCACCACTCGGCGATCCCGGGACAGGGTCTGGCTACACCTTC
CASSPLGDPGTGSGYTF
>.|TRBV30|TRBJ1-2|.
TGTGCCTGGAGTAGGGCAGGGGTCTATGGCTACACCTTC
CAWSRAGVYGYTF
>TRBD1|TRBV28|TRBJ2-2|.
TGTGCCAGCAGTTTATGGTCGGGGACAGGGGGTCCCGGGGAGCTGTTTTTT
CASSLWSGTGGPGELFF
>.|TRBV18|TRBJ1-1|.
TGTGCCAGCTCACCACCGGAGTTGAACACTGAAGCTTTCTTT
CASSPPELNTEAFF
>.|TRBV7-2|TRBJ2-5|.
TGTGCCAGCAGCCGGGGGCGAGAGACCCAGTACTTC
CASSRGRETQYF
>.|TRBV12-3/TRBV12-4|TRBJ2-7|.
TGTGCCAGCAGTTTGGGGCAGTACTTC
CASSLGQYF
>TRBD2|TRBV7-2|TRBJ2-5|.
TGTGCCAGCAGCTTAGCGCTAATCTGGCGGGGGGGCCAGGAGACCCAGTACTTC
CASSLALIWRGGQETQYF
>.|TRBV15|TRBJ1-6|.
TGTGCCACCAGTCTGGGGACGAGTATCCTATCACCCCTCCACTTT
CATSLGTSILSPLHF
>.|TRBV2|TRBJ2-1|.
TGTGCCAGCAGTGAAATCGGCAGGGTACCCTACAATGAGCAGTTCTTC
CASSEIGRVPYNEQFF
>TRBD1|TRBV20-1|TRBJ1-2|once
TGCAGTGCTAGTAAGGGGGCGCGGATTATAGGTGGCTACACCTTC
CSASKGARIIGGYTF
>.|TRBV15|TRBJ1-3|.
TGTGCCACCAGCAGAGTGAGCGCGTTGGGGGACACCATATATTTT
CATSRVSALGDTIYF
>TRBD1|TRBV5-4|TRBJ2-5|.
TGTGCCAGCAGCTTGGCCTATGACAGGGCCCAGTACTTC
CASSLAYDRAQYF
>TRBD2|TRBV5-1|TRBJ2-1|once
TGCGCCAGCAGCTTGACCCGTGAATCGGGGACTAGCGGGAGCAATGAGCAGTTCTTC
CASSLTRESGTSGSNEQFF
>.|TRBV19|TRBJ2-6|.
TGTGCCAGTAGTATAGACTTCAGGGGCGCTGGGGCCAACGTCCTGACTTTC
CASSIDFRGAGANVLTF
>TRBD1|TRBV2|TRBJ1-4|.
TGTGCCAGCAGTGACGTACAGGGGTTCTCGGAAAAACTGTTTTTT
CASSDVQGFSEKLFF
>.|TRBV27|TRBJ1-6|.
TGTGCCAGCAGTTTTGGACAGAGGAATTCACCCCTCCACTTT
CASSFGQRNSPLHF
>TRBD1|TRBV9|TRBJ1-4|.
TGTGCCAGCAGCGTAGGAGGGGGCACTAATGAAAAACTGTTTTTT
CASSVGGGTNEKLFF
>.|TRBV5-6|TRBJ2-7|.
TGTGCCAGCAAGGGACGGAGCTACGAGCAGTACTTC
CASKGRSYEQYF
>.|TRBV3-1/TRBV3-2|TRBJ2-3|.
TGTGCCAGCAGCCAAGACCGTCTGCCCGATACGCAGTATTTT
CASSQDRLPDTQYF
>TRBD1|TRBV6-5|TRBJ1-5|.
TGTGCCAGCAGTCCCGGGACAGGGGGGAATCAGCCCCAGCATTTT
CASSPGTGGNQPQHF
>TRBD1|TRBV7-8|TRBJ2-1|once
TGTGCCAGCAGCCGGGGACAGGGGAATGAGCAGTTCTTC
CASSRGQGNEQFF
>.|TRBV4-1|TRBJ1-4|.
TGCGCCAGCAGCCAAGCACGGACGGAAAAACTGTTTTTT
CASSQARTEKLFF
>TRBD2|TRBV30|TRBJ2-1|.
TGTGCCTGGAGTGTTCTAGCGGGACAGCAGTTCTTC
CAWSVLAGQQFF
>TRBD1|TRBV19|TRBJ1-1|.
TGTGCCAGTAGTATCCCTAGGGACAGGGCGAAAATGAACACTGAAGCTTTCTTT
CASSIPRDRAKMNTEAFF
>TRBD2|TRBV6-5|TRBJ2-2|.
TGTGCCAGCAGTTACGGGACTAGCGGGATCGGGGAGCTGTTTTTT
CASSYGTSGIGELFF
>TRBD1|TRBV2|TRBJ1-4|.
TGTGCCAGCAGTGTGCAGGGGGGGGCTAATGAAAAACTGTTTTTT
CASSVQGGANEKLFF
>.|TRBV28|TRBJ1-2|.
TGTGCCAGCAGTTTTCCTGGTTACTATGGCTACACCTTC
CASSFPGYYGYTF
>.|TRBV12-3/TRBV12-4|TRBJ1-5|.
TGTGCCAGCAGTTTGGGCAGGGACCAGCCCCAGCATTTT
CASSLGRDQPQHF
>TRBD1|TRBV18|TRBJ2-1|.
TGTGCCAGCTCACCACCAACAGGGGCCTACAATGAGCAGTTCTTC
CASSPPTGAYNEQFF
>.|TRBV30|TRBJ1-1|.
TGTGCCTGGAGCGAACAGGGGAACACTGAAGCTTTCTTT
CAWSEQGNTEAFF
>.|TRBV2|TRBJ1-5|.
TGTGCCAGCAGCAGGACAGATAGCAATCAGCCCCAGCATTTT
CASSRTDSNQPQHF
>TRBD2|TRBV7-2|TRBJ2-1|.
TGTGCCAGCAGCTTGGCAGGGACTAGCGGGGTTTTCGACAATGAGCAGTTCTTC
CASSLAGTSGVFDNEQFF